This T cell receptor beta chain comes out of a study of blood T cell repertoires in COVID-19. Sequenced by immunoSEQ multiplex PCR; TCRdb stores in-frame clones only, minus some. Found here are about 38,000 clones, approximately 90% of them singletons; the top ten hold roughly a third. This CDR3 is 14 amino acids long. J lost 6 bases, V lost 7 bases, and 8 bases had no gene match. Germline V CDR1 and CDR2: MNHEY, SVGAGI. Sequencing was performed on peripheral blood. This TCR came from a man between 65 and 80 years old with active COVID-19. The V gene is TRBV6-5, the J gene TRBJ2-3, with 9 nucleotides matching TRBD2. The CDR3 loop reads CASTYRAGGDTQYF. For the CDR3, the DNA is TGTGCCAGCACCTACAGGGCGGGGGGGGATACGCAGTATTTT.